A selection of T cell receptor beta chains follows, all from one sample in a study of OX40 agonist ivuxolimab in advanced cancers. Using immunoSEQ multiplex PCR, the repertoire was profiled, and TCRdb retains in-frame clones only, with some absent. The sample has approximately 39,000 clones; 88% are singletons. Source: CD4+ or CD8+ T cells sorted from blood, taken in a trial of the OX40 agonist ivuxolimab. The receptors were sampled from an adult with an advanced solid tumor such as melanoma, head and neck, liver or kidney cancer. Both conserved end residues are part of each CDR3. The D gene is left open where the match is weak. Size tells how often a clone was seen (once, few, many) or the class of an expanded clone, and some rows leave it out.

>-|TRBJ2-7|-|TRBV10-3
TGTGCCATCAGTGCCGGGTCGGGTTACGAGCAGTACTTC
CAISAGSGYEQYF
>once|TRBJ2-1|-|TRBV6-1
TGTGCCAGCAGTGAAAGGACGTACTACAATGAGCAGTTCTTC
CASSERTYYNEQFF
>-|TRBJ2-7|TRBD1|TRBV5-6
TGTGCCAGCAGCTTGGGGACAGGGACGTACGAGCAGTACTTC
CASSLGTGTYEQYF
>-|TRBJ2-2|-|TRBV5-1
TGCGCCAGCAGCTTGTCCGGGACGGGGACGAACACCGGGGAGCTGTTTTTT
CASSLSGTGTNTGELFF
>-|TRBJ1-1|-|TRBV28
TGTGCCAGCAGTTCCCCGGGGGGGGAGATGAACACTGAAGCTTTCTTT
CASSSPGGEMNTEAFF
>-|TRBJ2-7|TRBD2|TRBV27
TGTGCCAGCATTGGAGCGGGAGTGGGTGAGCAGTACTTC
CASIGAGVGEQYF
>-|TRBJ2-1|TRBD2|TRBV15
TGTGCCACCAGCATCGGACTAGCTAGCAATGAGCAGTTCTTC
CATSIGLASNEQFF
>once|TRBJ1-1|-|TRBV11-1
TGTGCCAGCAGCTTTGGGAACACTGAAGCTTTCTTT
CASSFGNTEAFF
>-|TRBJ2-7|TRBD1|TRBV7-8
TGTGCCAGCAGCTCTGGCGGACAGGGTCGATACGAGCAGTACTTC
CASSSGGQGRYEQYF
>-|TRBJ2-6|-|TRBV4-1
TGCGCCAGCAGCCAACTCCTCATCTCCGTCCTGACTTTC
CASSQLLISVLTF
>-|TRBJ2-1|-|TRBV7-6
TGTGCCAGCAGCTCTGACACCAATGAGCAGTTCTTC
CASSSDTNEQFF
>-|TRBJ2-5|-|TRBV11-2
TGTGCCAGCAGCTTAGGAGAGGTTGGGGGGGCATTCCAAGAGACCCAGTACTTC
CASSLGEVGGAFQETQYF
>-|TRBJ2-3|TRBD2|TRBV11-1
TGTGCCAGCAGCTGGCCTAGCGGGAGCACAGATACGCAGTATTTT
CASSWPSGSTDTQYF
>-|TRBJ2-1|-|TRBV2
TGTGCCAGCAGTCAAACCCGACAGATCGACAATGAGCAGTTCTTC
CASSQTRQIDNEQFF
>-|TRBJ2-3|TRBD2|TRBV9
TGTGCCAGCAGCGCCCCACCGGGACTAGCGGGAGGGCCAGGAGATACGCAGTATTTT
CASSAPPGLAGGPGDTQYF
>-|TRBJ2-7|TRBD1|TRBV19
TGTGCCAGTAGTGCCGGGACAGGGGGCAAGTACGAGCAGTACTTC
CASSAGTGGKYEQYF
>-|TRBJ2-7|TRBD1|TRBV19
TGTGCCAGCGCGCCTTCCGGGACAGGGAACGATTTTACCTACGAGCAGTACTTC
CASAPSGTGNDFTYEQYF
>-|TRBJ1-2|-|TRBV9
TGTGCCAGCAGCCCCAGCGCAGCTACATCAGGCTACACCTTC
CASSPSAATSGYTF
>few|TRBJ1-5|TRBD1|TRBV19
TGTGCCAGTAGTCCCTGGGGACAGGGCAATCAGCCCCAGCATTTT
CASSPWGQGNQPQHF
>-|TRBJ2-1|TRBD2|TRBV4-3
TGCGCCAGCAGCCAAGGAACCATTATAGGACTAGCGGGAGTTGAGCAGTTCTTC
CASSQGTIIGLAGVEQFF
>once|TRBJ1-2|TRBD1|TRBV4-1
TGCGCCAGCAGCCAAGGGACAGGGTATGGCTACACCTTC
CASSQGTGYGYTF
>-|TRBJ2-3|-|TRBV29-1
TGCAGCGTTGAAGGGTTAGTGGCGGTCCCTAGCACAGATACGCAGTATTTT
CSVEGLVAVPSTDTQYF
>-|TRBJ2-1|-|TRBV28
TGTGCCAGCACCCTAACTATTTACGGGGGCTCCTACAATGAGCAGTTCTTC
CASTLTIYGGSYNEQFF
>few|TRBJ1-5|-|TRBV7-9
TGTGCCAGCAGCTTAAGCGTTGGCGATCAGCCCCAGCATTTT
CASSLSVGDQPQHF
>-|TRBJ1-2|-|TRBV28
TGTGCCAGCAGTTTCGGTAAGGTCCGGTCTAACTATGGCTACACCTTC
CASSFGKVRSNYGYTF
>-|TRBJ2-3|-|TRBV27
TGTGCCAGCAGTTTAGAGGCCAGAAGTCCCCCAGATACGCAGTATTTT
CASSLEARSPPDTQYF
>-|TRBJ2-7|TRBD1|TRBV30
TGTGCCTGGAGTTGGATGACAGGGGAGTACGAGCAGTACTTC
CAWSWMTGEYEQYF
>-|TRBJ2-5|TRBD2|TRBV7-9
TGTGCCAGCAGCTATGGAATTAGCGGGAACCGGGAGACCCAGTACTTC
CASSYGISGNRETQYF
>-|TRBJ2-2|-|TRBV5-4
TGTGCCAGCAGCTTGTTAGGGAACACCGGGGAGCTGTTTTTT
CASSLLGNTGELFF
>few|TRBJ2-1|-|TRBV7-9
TGTGCCAGCAGCTTAGCCCTCCTCGGGGAGTTCTTC
CASSLALLGEFF
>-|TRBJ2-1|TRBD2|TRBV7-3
TGTGCCAGCAGCCCCACCGGGACTAGCGGGATGAACTACAATGAGCAGTTCTTC
CASSPTGTSGMNYNEQFF
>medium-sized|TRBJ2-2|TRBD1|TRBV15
TGTGCCACCAGCAGTCAGGGGGTTCAAACCGGGGAGCTGTTTTTT
CATSSQGVQTGELFF
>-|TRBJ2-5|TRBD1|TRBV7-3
TGTGCCAGCAGCTCTACCGGGACAGGGGGAGAGACCCAGTACTTC
CASSSTGTGGETQYF
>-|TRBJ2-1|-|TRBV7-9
TGTGCCAGCAGCTTTCGGGGGACCAATGAGCAGTTCTTC
CASSFRGTNEQFF
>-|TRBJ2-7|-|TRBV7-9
TGTGCCAGCAGATCCCAGGGGGGGTCCGTCTACGAGCAGTACTTC
CASRSQGGSVYEQYF
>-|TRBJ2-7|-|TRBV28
TGTGCCAGCAGCATGGCTGAGGGGGAACTGTACTTC
CASSMAEGELYF
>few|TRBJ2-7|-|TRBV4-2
TGTGCCAGCAGCGGCCCTGGATCCTCCTACGAGCAGTACTTC
CASSGPGSSYEQYF
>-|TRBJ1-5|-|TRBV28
TGTGCCAGCAGTTTTCCGGGGGTCAATCAGCCCCAGCATTTT
CASSFPGVNQPQHF
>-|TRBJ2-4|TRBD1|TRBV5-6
TGTGCCAGCAGCTCGGACAGGGGGGTTCAGTACTTC
CASSSDRGVQYF
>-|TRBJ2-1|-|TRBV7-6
TGTGCCAGCAGTCTAGGCGGGCCCGGCGTGGAGCAGTTCTTC
CASSLGGPGVEQFF
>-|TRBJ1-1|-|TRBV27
TGTGCCAGTCACAGGGATGAGAACACTGAAGCTTTCTTT
CASHRDENTEAFF
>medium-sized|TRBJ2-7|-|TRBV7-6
TGTGCCAGCAGCTTCCAGGGCTACGAGCAGTACTTC
CASSFQGYEQYF
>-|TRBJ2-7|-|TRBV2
TGTGCCAGCAGTGAAGCGGAGGGGGGAGAGCAGTACTTC
CASSEAEGGEQYF
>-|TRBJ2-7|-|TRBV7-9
TGTGCCAGCAGCTTATCACAGGGGACTGTCTACGAGCAGTACTTC
CASSLSQGTVYEQYF
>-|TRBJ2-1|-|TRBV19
TGTGCCAGTAGTATATGGGCCGGAACGTCGAATGAGCAGTTCTTC
CASSIWAGTSNEQFF
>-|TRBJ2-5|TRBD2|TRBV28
TGTGCCAGCAGTTTAGGGCTAGCGGGAGTTCGCCCCACGTGGGAGACCCAGTACTTC
CASSLGLAGVRPTWETQYF
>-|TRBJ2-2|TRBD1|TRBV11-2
TGTGCCAGCAGCTATGCGTTCGGGACAGCGAACACCGGGGAGCTGTTTTTT
CASSYAFGTANTGELFF
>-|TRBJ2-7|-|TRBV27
TGTGCCAGCAGTTTAAATGGGTTTGGAACCTACGAGCAGTACTTC
CASSLNGFGTYEQYF